This T cell receptor (beta chain) stems from a study of shared clonotypes between healthy human individuals. The run depth of the assay was deep. Using immunoSEQ multiplex PCR, the repertoire was profiled, and TCRdb retains in-frame clones only, with some absent. The sample carries about 560,000 clones, around 78% recorded once. This receptor was identified in a middle-aged woman in good health. Some clones in this sample may be carry-over from other donors' samples. Sequences were obtained from PBMCs.

In DNA form, the CDR3 reads TGCACCAGCAGAAGTCGGGCCAACGTCCTGACTTTC. It encodes CTSRSRANVLTF. The chain uses TRBV1 and TRBJ2-6. TRBV1 is listed as a pseudogene. The CDR3 extends over 12 amino acids.